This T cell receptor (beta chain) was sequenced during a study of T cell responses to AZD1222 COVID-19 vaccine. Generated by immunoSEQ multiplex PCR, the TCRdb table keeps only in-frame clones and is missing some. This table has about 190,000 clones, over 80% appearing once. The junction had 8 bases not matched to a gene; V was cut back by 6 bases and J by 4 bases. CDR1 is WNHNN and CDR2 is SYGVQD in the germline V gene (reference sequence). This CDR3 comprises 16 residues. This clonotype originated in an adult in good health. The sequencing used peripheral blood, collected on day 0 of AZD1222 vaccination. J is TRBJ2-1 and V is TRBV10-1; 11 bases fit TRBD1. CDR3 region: CASSPRTGGLYNEQFF. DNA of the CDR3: TGCGCCAGCAGCCCAAGGACAGGGGGCTTATACAATGAGCAGTTCTTC.